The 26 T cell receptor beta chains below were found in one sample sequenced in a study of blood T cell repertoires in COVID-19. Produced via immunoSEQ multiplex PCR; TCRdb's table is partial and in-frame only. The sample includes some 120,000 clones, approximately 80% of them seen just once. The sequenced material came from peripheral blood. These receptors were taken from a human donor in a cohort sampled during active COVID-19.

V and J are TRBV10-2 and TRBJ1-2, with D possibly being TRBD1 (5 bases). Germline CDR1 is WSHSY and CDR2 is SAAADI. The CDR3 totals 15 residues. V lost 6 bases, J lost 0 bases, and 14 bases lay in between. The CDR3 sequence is CASRGEASPNYGYTF. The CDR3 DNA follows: TGCGCCAGCAGAGGGGAAGCCAGTCCTAACTATGGCTACACCTTC.

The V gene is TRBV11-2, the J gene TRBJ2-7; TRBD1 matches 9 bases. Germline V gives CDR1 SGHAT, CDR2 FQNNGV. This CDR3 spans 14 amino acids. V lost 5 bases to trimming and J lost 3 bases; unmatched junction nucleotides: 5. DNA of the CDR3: TGTGCCAGCAGCCCCGGGACAGGGTTCTACGAGCAGTACTTC. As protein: CASSPGTGFYEQYF.

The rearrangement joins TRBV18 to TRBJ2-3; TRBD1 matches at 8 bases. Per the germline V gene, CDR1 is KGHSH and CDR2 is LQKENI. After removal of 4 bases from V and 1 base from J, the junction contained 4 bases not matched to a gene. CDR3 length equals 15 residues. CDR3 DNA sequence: TGTGCCAGCTCACTAACAGGGGGGCGCACAGATACGCAGTATTTT. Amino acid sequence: CASSLTGGRTDTQYF.

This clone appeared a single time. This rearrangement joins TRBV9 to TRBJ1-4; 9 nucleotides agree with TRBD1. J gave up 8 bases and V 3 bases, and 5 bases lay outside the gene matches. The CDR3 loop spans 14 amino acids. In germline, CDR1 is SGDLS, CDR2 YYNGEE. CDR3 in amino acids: CASSAQGAGEKLFF. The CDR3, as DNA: TGTGCCAGCAGCGCACAGGGGGCAGGGGAAAAACTGTTTTTT.

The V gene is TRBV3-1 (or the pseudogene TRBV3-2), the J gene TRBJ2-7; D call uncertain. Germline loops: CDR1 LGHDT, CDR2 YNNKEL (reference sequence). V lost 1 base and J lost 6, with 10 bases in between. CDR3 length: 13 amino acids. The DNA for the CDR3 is TGTGCCAGCAGCCAAGCCGGCCTAGGCGAGCAGTACTTC. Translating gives CASSQAGLGEQYF.

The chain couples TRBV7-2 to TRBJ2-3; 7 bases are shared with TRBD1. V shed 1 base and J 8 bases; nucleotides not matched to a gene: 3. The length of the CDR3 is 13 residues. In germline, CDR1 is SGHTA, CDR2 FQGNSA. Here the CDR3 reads CASSLGTGGTQYF. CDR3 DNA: TGTGCCAGCAGCTTAGGGACAGGTGGTACGCAGTATTTT.

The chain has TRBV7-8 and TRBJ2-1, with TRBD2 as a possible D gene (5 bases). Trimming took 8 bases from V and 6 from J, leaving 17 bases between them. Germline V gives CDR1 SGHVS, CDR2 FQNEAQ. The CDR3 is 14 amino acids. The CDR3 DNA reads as TGTGCCAGCTCCTACTCACTAGGGTCCAATGAGCAGTTCTTC. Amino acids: CASSYSLGSNEQFF.

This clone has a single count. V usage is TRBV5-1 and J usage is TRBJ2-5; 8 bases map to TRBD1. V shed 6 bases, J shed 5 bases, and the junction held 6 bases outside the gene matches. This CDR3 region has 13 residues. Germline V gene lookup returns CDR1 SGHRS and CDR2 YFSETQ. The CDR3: CASTQGASETQYF. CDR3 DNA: TGCGCCAGCACCCAGGGGGCGTCGGAGACCCAGTACTTC.

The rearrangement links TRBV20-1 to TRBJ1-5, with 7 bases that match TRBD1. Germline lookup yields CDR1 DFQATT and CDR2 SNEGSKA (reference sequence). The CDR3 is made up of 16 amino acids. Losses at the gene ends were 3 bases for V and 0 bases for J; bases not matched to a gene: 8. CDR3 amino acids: CSASAPNRGSNQPQHF. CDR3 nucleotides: TGCAGTGCTAGTGCCCCGAACAGGGGTAGCAATCAGCCCCAGCATTTT.

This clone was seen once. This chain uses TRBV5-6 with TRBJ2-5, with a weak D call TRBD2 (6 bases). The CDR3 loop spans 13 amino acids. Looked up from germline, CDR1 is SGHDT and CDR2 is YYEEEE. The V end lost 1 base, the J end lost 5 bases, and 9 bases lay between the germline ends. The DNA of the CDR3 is TGTGCCAGCAGCTTGCCCAGCGGGGAGACCCAGTACTTC. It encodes CASSLPSGETQYF.

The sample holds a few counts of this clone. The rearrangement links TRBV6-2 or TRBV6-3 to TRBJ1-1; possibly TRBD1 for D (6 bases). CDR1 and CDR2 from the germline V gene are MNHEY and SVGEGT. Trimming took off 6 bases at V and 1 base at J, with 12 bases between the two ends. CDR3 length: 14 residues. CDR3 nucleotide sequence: TGTGCCAGCAGCTCCCGACAGGCGAACACTGAAGCTTTCTTT. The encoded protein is CASSSRQANTEAFF.

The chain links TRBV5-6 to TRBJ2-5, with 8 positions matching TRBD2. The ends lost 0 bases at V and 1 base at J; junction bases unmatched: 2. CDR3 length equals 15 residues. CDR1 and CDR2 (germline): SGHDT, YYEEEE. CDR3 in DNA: TGTGCCAGCAGCTTGGTGGGACTAGGCCAAGAGACCCAGTACTTC. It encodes CASSLVGLGQETQYF.

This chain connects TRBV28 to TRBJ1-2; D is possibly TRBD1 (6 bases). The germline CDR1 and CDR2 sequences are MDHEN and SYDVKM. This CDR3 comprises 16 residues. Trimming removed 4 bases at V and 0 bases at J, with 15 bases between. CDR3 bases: TGTGCCAGCAGTTCTAGGGGGGGACAACCTAACTATGGCTACACCTTC. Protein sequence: CASSSRGGQPNYGYTF.

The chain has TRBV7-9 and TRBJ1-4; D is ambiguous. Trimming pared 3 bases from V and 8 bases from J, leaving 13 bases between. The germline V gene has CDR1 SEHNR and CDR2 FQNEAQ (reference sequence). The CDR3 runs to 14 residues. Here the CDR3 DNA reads TGTGCCAGCAGCTTGGGCGTCGGCGAAGAAAAACTGTTTTTT. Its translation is CASSLGVGEEKLFF. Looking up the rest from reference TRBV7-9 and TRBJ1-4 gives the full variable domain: DTGVSQNPRHKITKRGQNVTFRCDPISEHNRLYWYRQTLGQGPEFLTYFQNEAQLEKSRLLSDRFSAERPKGSFSTLEIQRTEQGDSAMYLCASSLGVGEEKLFFGSGTQLSVL.

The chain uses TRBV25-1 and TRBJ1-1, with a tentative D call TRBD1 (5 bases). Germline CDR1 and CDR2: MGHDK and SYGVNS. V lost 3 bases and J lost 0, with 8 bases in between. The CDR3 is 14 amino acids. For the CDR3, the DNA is TGTGCCAGCAGTGATCGACAGTTGAACACTGAAGCTTTCTTT. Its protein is CASSDRQLNTEAFF.

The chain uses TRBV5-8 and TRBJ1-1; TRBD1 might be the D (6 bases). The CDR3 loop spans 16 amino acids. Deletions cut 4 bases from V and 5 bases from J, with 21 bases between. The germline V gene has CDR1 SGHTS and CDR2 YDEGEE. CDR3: CASSAGTSLRGTEAFF. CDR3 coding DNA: TGTGCCAGCAGCGCCGGGACGTCCCTAAGGGGGACTGAAGCTTTCTTT.

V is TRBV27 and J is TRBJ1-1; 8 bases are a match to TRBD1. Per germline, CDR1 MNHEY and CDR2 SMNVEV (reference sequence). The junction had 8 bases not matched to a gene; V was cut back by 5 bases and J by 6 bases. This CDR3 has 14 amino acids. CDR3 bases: TGTGCCAGCAGTGTCACAGGGGGGATCGCTGAAGCTTTCTTT. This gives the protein CASSVTGGIAEAFF.

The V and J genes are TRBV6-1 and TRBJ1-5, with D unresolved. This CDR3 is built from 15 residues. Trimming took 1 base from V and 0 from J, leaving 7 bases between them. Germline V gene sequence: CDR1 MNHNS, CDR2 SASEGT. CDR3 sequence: CASSEGRYSNQPQHF. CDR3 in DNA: TGTGCCAGCAGTGAAGGCCGGTATAGCAATCAGCCCCAGCATTTT.

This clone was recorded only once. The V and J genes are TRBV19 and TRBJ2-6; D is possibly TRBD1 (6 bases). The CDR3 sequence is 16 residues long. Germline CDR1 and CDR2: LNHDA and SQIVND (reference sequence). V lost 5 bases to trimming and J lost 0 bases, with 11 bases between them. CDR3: CASSATGNSGANVLTF. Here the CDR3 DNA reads TGTGCCAGTAGTGCGACAGGAAACTCTGGGGCCAACGTCCTGACTTTC.

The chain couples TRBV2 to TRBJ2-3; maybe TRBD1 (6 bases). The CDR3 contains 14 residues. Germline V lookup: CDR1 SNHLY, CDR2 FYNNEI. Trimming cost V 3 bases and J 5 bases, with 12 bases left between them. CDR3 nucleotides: TGTGCCAGCAGTGAGGGGGCGGGCCTAGATACGCAGTATTTT. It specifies CASSEGAGLDTQYF.

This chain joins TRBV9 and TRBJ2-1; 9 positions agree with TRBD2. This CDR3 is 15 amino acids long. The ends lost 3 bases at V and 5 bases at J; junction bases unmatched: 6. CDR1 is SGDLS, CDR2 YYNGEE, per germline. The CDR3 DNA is TGTGCCAGCAGCGCCGCGGGACTAGCAAACAATGAGCAGTTCTTC. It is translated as CASSAAGLANNEQFF.

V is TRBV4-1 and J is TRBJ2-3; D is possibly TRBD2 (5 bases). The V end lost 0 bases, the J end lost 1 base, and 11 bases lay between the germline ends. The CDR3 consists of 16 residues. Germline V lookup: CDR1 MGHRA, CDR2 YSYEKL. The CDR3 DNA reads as TGCGCCAGCAGCCAAGAGAGGCTAGCCCGCACAGATACGCAGTATTTT. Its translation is CASSQERLARTDTQYF.

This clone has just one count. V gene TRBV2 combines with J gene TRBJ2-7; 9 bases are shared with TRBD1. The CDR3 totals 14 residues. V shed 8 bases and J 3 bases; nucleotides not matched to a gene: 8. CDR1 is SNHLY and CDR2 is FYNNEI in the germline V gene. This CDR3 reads CASLRQGEGYEQYF. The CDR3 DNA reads TGTGCCAGCCTTAGACAGGGGGAAGGCTACGAGCAGTACTTC.

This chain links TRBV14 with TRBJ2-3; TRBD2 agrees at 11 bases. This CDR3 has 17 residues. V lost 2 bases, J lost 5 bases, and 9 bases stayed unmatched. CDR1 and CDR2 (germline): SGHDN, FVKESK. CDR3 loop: CASSQLGLAGSGDTQYF. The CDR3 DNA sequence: TGTGCCAGCAGCCAATTAGGACTAGCGGGCTCGGGAGATACGCAGTATTTT.

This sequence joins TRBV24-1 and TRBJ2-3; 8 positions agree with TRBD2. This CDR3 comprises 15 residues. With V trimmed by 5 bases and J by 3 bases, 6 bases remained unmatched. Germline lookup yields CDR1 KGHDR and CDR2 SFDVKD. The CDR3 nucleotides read TGTGCCACCAGTGTAAGCGGGGGTTGGACAGATACGCAGTATTTT. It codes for CATSVSGGWTDTQYF.

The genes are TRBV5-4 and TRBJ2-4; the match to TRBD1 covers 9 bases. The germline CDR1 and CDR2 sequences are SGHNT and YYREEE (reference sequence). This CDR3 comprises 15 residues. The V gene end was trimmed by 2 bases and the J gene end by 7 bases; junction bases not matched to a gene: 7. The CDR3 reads CASSFPGQGMNIQYF. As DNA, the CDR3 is TGTGCCAGCAGCTTCCCGGGACAGGGTATGAACATTCAGTACTTC.